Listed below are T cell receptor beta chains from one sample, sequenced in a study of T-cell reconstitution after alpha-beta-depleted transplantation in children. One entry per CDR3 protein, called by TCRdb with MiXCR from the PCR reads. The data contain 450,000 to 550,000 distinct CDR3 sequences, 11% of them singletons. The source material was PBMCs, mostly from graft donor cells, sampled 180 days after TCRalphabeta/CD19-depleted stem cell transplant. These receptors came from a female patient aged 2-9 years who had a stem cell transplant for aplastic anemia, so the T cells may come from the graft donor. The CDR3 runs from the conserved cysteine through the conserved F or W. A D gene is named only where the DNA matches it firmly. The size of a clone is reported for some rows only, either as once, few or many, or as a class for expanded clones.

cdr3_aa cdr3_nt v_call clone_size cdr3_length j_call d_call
CASSESGGYEQYF TGCGCCAGCAGTGAGTCGGGCGGGTACGAGCAGTACTTC TRBV10-2 few 13 TRBJ2-7 -
CASSPLGGHRTEAFF TGTGCCAGCAGCCCACTCGGGGGGCATCGGACTGAAGCTTTCTTT TRBV12-3/TRBV12-4 - 15 TRBJ1-1 -
CASSLGSGRGAYNEQFF TGTGCCAGCAGCTTAGGGAGCGGACGAGGGGCGTACAATGAGCAGTTCTTC TRBV7-2 - 17 TRBJ2-1 -
CSARVPGPSTDTQYF TGCAGTGCTAGAGTACCGGGACCCAGCACAGATACGCAGTATTTT TRBV20-1 - 15 TRBJ2-3 -
CSATLAGVQETQYF TGCAGTGCTACACTAGCGGGAGTCCAAGAGACCCAGTACTTC TRBV20-1 - 14 TRBJ2-5 TRBD2
CASSMGTSGDYEQYF TGTGCCAGCAGCATGGGGACTAGCGGAGACTACGAGCAGTACTTC TRBV9 few 15 TRBJ2-7 TRBD2
CASSLGALAGGPSSGELFF TGTGCCAGCAGCTTAGGGGCCCTAGCGGGAGGGCCTTCCTCCGGGGAGCTGTTTTTT TRBV7-6 - 19 TRBJ2-2 TRBD2
CASSQVSFSPLHF TGTGCCAGCAGCCAAGTCTCTTTTTCACCCCTCCACTTT TRBV14 few 13 TRBJ1-6 -
CASSVAGNSPLHF TGTGCCAGCAGCGTAGCTGGTAATTCACCCCTCCACTTT TRBV7-2 many 13 TRBJ1-6 -
CSAPRGGTTGELFF TGCAGTGCCCCTCGGGGGGGGACTACAGGGGAGCTGTTTTTT TRBV20-1 many 14 TRBJ2-2 TRBD2
CASTQWVGYEQYF TGTGCCAGCACCCAATGGGTTGGCTACGAGCAGTACTTC TRBV6-6 - 13 TRBJ2-7 -
CASSLVGVHEQFF TGTGCCAGCAGTTTAGTTGGGGTCCATGAGCAGTTCTTC TRBV12-3/TRBV12-4 many 13 TRBJ2-1 -
CASSDRGLNTEAFF TGTGCCAGCAGCGACAGGGGACTCAACACTGAAGCTTTCTTT TRBV9 few 14 TRBJ1-1 TRBD1
CATSDYSTKNIQYF TGTGCCACCAGTGATTATTCAACCAAAAACATTCAGTACTTC TRBV24-1 few 14 TRBJ2-4 -
CASSSPAGGGNTEAFF TGTGCCAGCAGCTCCCCCGCTGGGGGGGGTAACACTGAAGCTTTCTTT TRBV7-8 few 16 TRBJ1-1 -
CASSQIGLAGVTGELFF TGCGCCAGCAGCCAAATAGGGCTAGCGGGAGTCACCGGGGAGCTGTTTTTT TRBV4-3 few 17 TRBJ2-2 TRBD2
CASSMGPAGEQYF TGTGCCAGTAGTATGGGACCAGCGGGCGAGCAGTACTTC TRBV19 few 13 TRBJ2-7 -
CATSDPGTGGSYNEQFF TGTGCCACCAGTGACCCTGGGACAGGGGGGTCCTACAATGAGCAGTTCTTC TRBV24-1 few 17 TRBJ2-1 TRBD1
CASSLAGSLGNEQFF TGCGCCAGCAGCTTGGCCGGGTCACTGGGTAATGAGCAGTTCTTC TRBV5-1 - 15 TRBJ2-1 -
CASSYVGNSGANVLTF TGTGCCAGCAGTTACGTGGGAAACTCTGGGGCCAACGTCCTGACTTTC TRBV6-5 few 16 TRBJ2-6 -
CSARATVNSNQPQHF TGCAGTGCTAGAGCGACAGTTAATAGCAATCAGCCCCAGCATTTT TRBV20-1 few 15 TRBJ1-5 -
CASSPDRDRADTQYF TGTGCCAGCAGCCCCGACCGGGACAGGGCAGATACGCAGTATTTT TRBV7-9 - 15 TRBJ2-3 TRBD1
CSVGAGYSEKLFF TGCAGCGTTGGTGCAGGGTATTCTGAAAAACTGTTTTTT TRBV29-1 few 13 TRBJ1-4 -
CSAALGGYTF TGCAGTGCGGCACTAGGGGGCTACACCTTC TRBV20-1 - 10 TRBJ1-2 -
CASSLSGMTRRRTEAFF TGTGCCAGCAGTTTATCTGGTATGACCCGTAGAAGGACTGAAGCTTTCTTT TRBV28 - 17 TRBJ1-1 -
CASSLAGPLGTDTQYF TGTGCCAGCAGTCTAGCGGGACCCCTCGGAACAGATACGCAGTATTTT TRBV28 few 16 TRBJ2-3 TRBD2
CAWGPDYTDTQYF TGTGCCTGGGGACCCGACTACACAGATACGCAGTATTTT TRBV30 - 13 TRBJ2-3 -
CATSRGGSVGANVLTF TGTGCCACCAGCAGAGGGGGATCAGTGGGGGCCAACGTCCTGACTTTC TRBV15 few 16 TRBJ2-6 -
CASSLRVAPQGEQYF TGCGCCAGCAGCTTGAGGGTGGCACCTCAGGGCGAGCAGTACTTC TRBV5-1 many 15 TRBJ2-7 -
CASSRLGGGETTEAFF TGTGCCAGCTCACGACTCGGGGGAGGGGAGACCACTGAAGCTTTCTTT TRBV18 few 16 TRBJ1-1 -
CASSTSGTSTDTQYF TGTGCCAGCAGCACTAGCGGAACTAGCACAGATACGCAGTATTTT TRBV9 - 15 TRBJ2-3 TRBD2
CASSPGVGERSGNTIYF TGTGCCAGCAGTCCAGGGGTCGGGGAACGCTCTGGAAACACCATATATTTT TRBV12-3/TRBV12-4 many 17 TRBJ1-3 -